The source of this T cell receptor beta chain is a study of blood T cell repertoires in COVID-19. V was trimmed by 5 bases and J by 6 bases, leaving 10 bases between them. Germline loops: CDR1 SGHNT, CDR2 YENEEA. This CDR3 is 12 amino acids long. Data came from immunoSEQ multiplex PCR; TCRdb stores just in-frame clones and leaves some out. The sample includes about 210,000 clones, under 90% seen only once; the top ten take 2% to 3%. The TCR originated in a woman in her thirties or forties with active or convalescent COVID-19. What was sequenced was peripheral blood. V is TRBV11-3 and J is TRBJ1-2, with D possibly matching TRBD1 (5 bases). The CDR3 nucleotides read TGTGCCAGCAGCCCCCGGGGGGATGGCTACACCTTC. Translating gives CASSPRGDGYTF.